This T cell receptor (beta chain) was captured in a study of blood T cell repertoires in COVID-19. As for the study in general: Samples taken during acute and convalescent COVID-19 were collected in the United States, Italy and Spain.

In the study's own analysis: Reference gene primers were amplified, and this amplification served to estimate nucleated cell counts. Produced via immunoSEQ multiplex PCR; TCRdb's table is partial and in-frame only. D and trimming were read from the DNA, whereas the V and J calls and clone size are those reported in that table. The table lists about 290,000 clones, 85% of them singletons. The CDR3 has 16 amino acids. Trimming at V came to 4 bases and at J to 4 bases, leaving 6 bases not matched to a gene. Germline V lookup: CDR1 SGHRS, CDR2 YFSETQ. The chain combines TRBV5-1 with TRBJ2-2; TRBD2 matches 11 bases. The TCR comes from a woman aged 50 to 60 with active or convalescent COVID-19. The specimen sequenced was peripheral blood. The CDR3 coding sequence is TGCGCCAGCAGCCCCGGGACTAGCGGATTCACCGGGGAGCTGTTTTTT. Protein sequence: CASSPGTSGFTGELFF.